The clone carrying this T cell receptor (beta chain) has more than one count but fewer than ten. Its antigen is not known. Unique molecular identifier tags were affixed to discrete cDNA molecules. Using its own MiXCR run on the 5' RACE reads, TCRdb lists one record per CDR3 protein. The sample lists under 95,000 distinct CDR3 sequences, roughly 12% occurring once. The CDR3 is 16 amino acids. Germline values: CDR1 DFQATT, CDR2 SNEGSKA (reference sequence). After removal of 0 bases from V and 0 bases from J, the junction contained 4 bases not matched to a gene. The data originate from a study of early T cells in non-severe SARS-CoV-2 infection. Study details: Sequenced material consisted of bulk RNA (from unsorted whole blood), and chains were unpaired.

General study findings and limits: VDJdb matching skewed toward anti-spike CD8 responses, missing private and CD4 specificities.

The rearrangement uses TRBV20-1 and TRBJ2-5; 10 positions match TRBD2. The specimen sequenced was whole blood. The sequence derives from an adult who was a healthcare worker with PCR-confirmed SARS-CoV-2 infection or an uninfected control (not recorded which). The DNA for the CDR3 is TGCAGTGCTAGAGACCGGACTAGCGGAAACCAAGAGACCCAGTACTTC. Encoded protein: CSARDRTSGNQETQYF.